These T cell receptor beta chains were read from a single sample in a study of Ad26.COV2.S vaccination and SARS-CoV-2 variants. Some clones are missing from TCRdb's copy, which holds only in-frame ones; the method was immunoSEQ multiplex PCR. The profile shows about 390,000 clones, 92% of them singletons. The starting material was peripheral blood, obtained in a trial of Ad26.COV2.S vaccine versus placebo. The receptors were sampled from a person between 18 and 60 years old who received the Ad26.COV2.S COVID-19 vaccine or a placebo. Each CDR3 is given with its conserved first and last residue. A D gene is named only where the DNA matches it firmly. Only part of the rows carry a size: once, few, many, or a class if the clone is expanded.

V	D	J	size	CDR3	DNA
TRBV19	.	TRBJ2-7	.	CASSMERSARSEQYF	TGTGCCAGTAGTATGGAGAGATCTGCTAGATCCGAGCAGTACTTC
TRBV19	.	TRBJ1-6	.	CASSFRPGTVDNSPLHF	TGTGCCAGTAGTTTTCGACCCGGGACGGTTGATAATTCACCCCTCCACTTT
TRBV28	.	TRBJ2-7	few	CASRTGQLGGHEQYF	TGTGCCAGCAGAACTGGACAGCTGGGCGGTCACGAGCAGTACTTC
TRBV19	.	TRBJ1-1	.	CASSMRNGGNTEAFF	TGTGCCAGTAGTATGAGGAACGGGGGGAACACTGAAGCTTTCTTT
TRBV7-9	.	TRBJ1-1	.	CASSPSERSEAFF	TGTGCCAGCAGCCCAAGCGAGAGGAGTGAAGCTTTCTTT
TRBV20-1	.	TRBJ2-1	.	CSAKGPNEQFF	TGCAGTGCTAAGGGCCCTAATGAGCAGTTCTTC
TRBV19	TRBD1	TRBJ2-4	.	CASSMPGQLAKNIQYF	TGTGCCAGTAGTATGCCGGGACAGCTAGCCAAAAACATTCAGTACTTC
TRBV18	.	TRBJ2-5	.	CASSPQPEPSGETQYF	TGTGCCAGCTCACCACAACCCGAACCCAGTGGGGAGACCCAGTACTTC
TRBV7-2	TRBD1	TRBJ1-5	.	CASSQTGTGRISNQPQHF	TGTGCCAGCAGCCAGACCGGGACAGGGCGTATTAGCAATCAGCCCCAGCATTTT
TRBV18	.	TRBJ2-5	.	CASSLPRGFPYLQETQYF	TGTGCCAGCTCACTACCCAGGGGCTTCCCCTATCTGCAAGAGACCCAGTACTTC
TRBV3-1/TRBV3-2	TRBD2	TRBJ2-5	.	CASSQGSAIAGGETQYF	TGTGCCAGCAGCCAAGGATCGGCAATAGCGGGGGGGGAGACCCAGTACTTC
TRBV19	.	TRBJ2-2	.	CASSITVSNTGELFF	TGTGCCAGTAGTATTACCGTTTCGAACACCGGGGAGCTGTTTTTT
TRBV6-1	.	TRBJ2-7	.	CASSEESEQYF	TGTGCCAGCAGTGAAGAGTCGGAGCAGTACTTC
TRBV5-5	TRBD1	TRBJ2-7	.	CASSWVTGSSYEQYF	TGTGCCAGCAGCTGGGTGACAGGGAGCTCCTACGAGCAGTACTTC
TRBV6-1	.	TRBJ1-2	.	CASSDATYYGYTF	TGTGCCAGCAGTGACGCAACGTACTATGGCTACACCTTC
TRBV4-3	TRBD1	TRBJ2-3	.	CASSQGGGHTQYF	TGCGCCAGCAGCCAAGGAGGGGGCCATACGCAGTATTTT